The clone carrying this TCR beta chain appeared many times. No antigen is known for it. The CDR3 totals 14 residues. CDR1 is SGHAT, CDR2 FQNNGV, per germline. The ends lost 5 bases at V and 3 bases at J; junction bases unmatched: 4. An oligonucleotide containing a UMI was ligated to the 3' end of TCR cDNA. This specimen comes from a study of naive and memory T cell subsets. Broader study findings: Potentially, T cell activation and differentiation skew this RNA-based measurement.

Amplification of ligated cDNA took four PCR rounds with SP2 and nested alpha and beta constant primers. Alpha and beta constant region primers primed reverse transcription for blood and skin samples. One entry per CDR3 protein results from TCRdb running MiXCR on the 5' RACE reads. The sample yields more than 50,000 distinct CDR3 sequences, 7.2% seen once. The clonotype originates from a male donor in good health. This chain uses TRBV11-2 with TRBJ2-5, with 9 positions matching TRBD1. Here the CDR3 DNA reads TGTGCCAGCAGCACAGGGACAGGGAAAGAGACCCAGTACTTC. Translation gives CASSTGTGKETQYF.